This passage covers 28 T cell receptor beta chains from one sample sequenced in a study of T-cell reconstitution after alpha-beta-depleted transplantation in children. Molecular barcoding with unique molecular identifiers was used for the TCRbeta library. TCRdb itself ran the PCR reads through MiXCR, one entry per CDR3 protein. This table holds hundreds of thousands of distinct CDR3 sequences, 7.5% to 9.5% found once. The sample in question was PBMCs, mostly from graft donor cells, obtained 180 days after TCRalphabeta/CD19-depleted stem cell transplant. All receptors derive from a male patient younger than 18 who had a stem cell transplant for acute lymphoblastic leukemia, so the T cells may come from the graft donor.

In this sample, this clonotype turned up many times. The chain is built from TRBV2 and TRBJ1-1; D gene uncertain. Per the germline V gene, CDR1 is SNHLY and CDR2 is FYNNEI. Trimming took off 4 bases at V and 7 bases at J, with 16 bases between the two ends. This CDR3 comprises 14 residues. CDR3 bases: TGTGCCAGCAGTGCGTCGTGGCAGAAACTTGAAGCTTTCTTT. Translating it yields CASSASWQKLEAFF.

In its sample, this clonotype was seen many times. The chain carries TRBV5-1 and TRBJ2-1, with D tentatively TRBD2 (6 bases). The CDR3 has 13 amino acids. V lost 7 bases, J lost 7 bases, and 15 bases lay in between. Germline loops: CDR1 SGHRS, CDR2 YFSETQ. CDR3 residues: CASAGGLGNEQFF. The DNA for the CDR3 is TGCGCCAGCGCCGGGGGATTAGGGAATGAGCAGTTCTTC.

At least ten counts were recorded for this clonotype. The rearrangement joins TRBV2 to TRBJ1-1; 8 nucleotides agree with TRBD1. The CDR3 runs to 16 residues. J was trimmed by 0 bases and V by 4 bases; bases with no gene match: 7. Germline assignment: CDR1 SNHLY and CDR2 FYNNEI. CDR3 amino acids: CASSGTGTSMNTEAFF. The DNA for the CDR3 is TGTGCCAGCAGTGGGACAGGGACATCCATGAACACTGAAGCTTTCTTT.

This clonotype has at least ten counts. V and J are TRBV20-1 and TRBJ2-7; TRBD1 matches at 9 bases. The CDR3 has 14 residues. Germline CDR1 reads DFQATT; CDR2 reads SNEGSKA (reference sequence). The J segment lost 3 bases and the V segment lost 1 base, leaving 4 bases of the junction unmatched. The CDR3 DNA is TGCAGTGCTAGAGGGGGGGACAGGGACTACGAGCAGTACTTC. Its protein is CSARGGDRDYEQYF.

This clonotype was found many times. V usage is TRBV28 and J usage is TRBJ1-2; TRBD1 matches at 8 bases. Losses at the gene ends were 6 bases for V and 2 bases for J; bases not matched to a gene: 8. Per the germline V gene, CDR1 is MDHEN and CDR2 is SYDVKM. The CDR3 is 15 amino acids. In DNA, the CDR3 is TGTGCCAGCAGCCGGGGGGACAGGAGGAACTATGGCTACACCTTC. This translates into CASSRGDRRNYGYTF.

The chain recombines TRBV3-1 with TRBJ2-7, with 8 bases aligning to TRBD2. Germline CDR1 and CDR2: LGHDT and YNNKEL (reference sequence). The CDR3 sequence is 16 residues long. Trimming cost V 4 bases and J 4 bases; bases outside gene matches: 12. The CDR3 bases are TGTGCCAGCAGCCCCGCAGGGGTGGCGGGGGGATACGAGCAGTACTTC. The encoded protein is CASSPAGVAGGYEQYF.

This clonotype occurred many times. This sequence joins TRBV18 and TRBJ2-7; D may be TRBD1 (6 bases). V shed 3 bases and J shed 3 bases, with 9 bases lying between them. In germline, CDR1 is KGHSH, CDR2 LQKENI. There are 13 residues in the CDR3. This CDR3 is CASSPDRNYEQYF. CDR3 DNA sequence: TGTGCCAGCTCACCCGACAGGAACTACGAGCAGTACTTC.

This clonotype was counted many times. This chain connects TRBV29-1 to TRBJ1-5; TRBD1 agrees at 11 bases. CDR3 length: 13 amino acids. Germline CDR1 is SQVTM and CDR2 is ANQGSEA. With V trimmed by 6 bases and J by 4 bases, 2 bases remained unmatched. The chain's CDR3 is CSVDRGPNQPQHF. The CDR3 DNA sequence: TGCAGCGTGGACAGGGGGCCGAATCAGCCCCAGCATTTT.

The CDR3 spells CASSPRAYNEQFF. In DNA form, the CDR3 reads TGTGCCAGCAGTCCCCGGGCCTACAATGAGCAGTTCTTC. This chain joins TRBV28 and TRBJ2-1, with D unresolved. The germline gives CDR1 MDHEN, CDR2 SYDVKM. Trimming removed 5 bases from V and 2 bases from J, with 7 bases in between. The CDR3 totals 13 residues.

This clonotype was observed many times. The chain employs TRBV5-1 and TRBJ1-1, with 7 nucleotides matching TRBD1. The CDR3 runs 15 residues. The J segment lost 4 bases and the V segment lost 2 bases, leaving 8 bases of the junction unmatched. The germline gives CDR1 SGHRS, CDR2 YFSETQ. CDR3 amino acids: CASSFEGARATEAFF. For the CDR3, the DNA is TGCGCCAGCAGCTTTGAGGGGGCACGGGCCACTGAAGCTTTCTTT.

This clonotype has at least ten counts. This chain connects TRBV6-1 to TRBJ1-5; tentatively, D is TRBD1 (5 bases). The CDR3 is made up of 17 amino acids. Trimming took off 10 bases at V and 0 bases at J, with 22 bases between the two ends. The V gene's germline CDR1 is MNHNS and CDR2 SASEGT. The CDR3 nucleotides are TGTGCCACCAGCGAAAGGTCAGGGAGGGGTAGCAATCAGCCCCAGCATTTT. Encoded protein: CATSERSGRGSNQPQHF.

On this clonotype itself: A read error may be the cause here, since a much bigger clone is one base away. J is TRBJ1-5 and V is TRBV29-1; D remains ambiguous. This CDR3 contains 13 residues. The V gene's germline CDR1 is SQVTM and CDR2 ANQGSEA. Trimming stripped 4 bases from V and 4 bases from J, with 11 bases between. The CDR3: CSVAGTVNQPQHF. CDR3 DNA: TGCAGCGTTGCGGGTACAGTGAATCAGCCCCAGCATTTT.

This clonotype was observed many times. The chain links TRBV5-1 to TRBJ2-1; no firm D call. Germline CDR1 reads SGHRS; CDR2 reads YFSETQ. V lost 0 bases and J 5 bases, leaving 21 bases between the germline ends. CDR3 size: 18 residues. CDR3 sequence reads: CASSLVLAPAASHNEQFF. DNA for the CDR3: TGCGCCAGCAGCTTGGTCCTCGCCCCGGCGGCCTCGCACAATGAGCAGTTCTTC.

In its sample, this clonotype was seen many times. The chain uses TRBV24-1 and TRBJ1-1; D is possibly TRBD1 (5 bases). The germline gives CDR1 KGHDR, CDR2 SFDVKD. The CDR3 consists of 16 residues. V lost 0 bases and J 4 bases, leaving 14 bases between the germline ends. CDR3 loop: CATSDLQRVGTTEAFF. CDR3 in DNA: TGTGCCACCAGTGATTTGCAACGGGTTGGGACCACTGAAGCTTTCTTT.

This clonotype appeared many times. In nucleotides, the CDR3 is TGCAGTGCTAGACGGGACAGCACTGAAGCTTTCTTT. It specifies CSARRDSTEAFF. This rearrangement joins TRBV20-1 to TRBJ1-1; 7 bases line up with TRBD1. The CDR3 has 12 residues. With 2 bases clipped from V and 4 bases from J, the junction kept 1 base outside the gene matches. The germline V gene encodes CDR1 DFQATT and CDR2 SNEGSKA (reference sequence).

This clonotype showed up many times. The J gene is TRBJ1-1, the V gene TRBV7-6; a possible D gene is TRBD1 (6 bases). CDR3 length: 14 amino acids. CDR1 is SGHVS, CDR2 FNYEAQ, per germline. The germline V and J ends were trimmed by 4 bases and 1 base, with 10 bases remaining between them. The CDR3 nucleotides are TGTGCCAGCAGCTCCTTGACAGGGAACACTGAAGCTTTCTTT. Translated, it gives CASSSLTGNTEAFF.

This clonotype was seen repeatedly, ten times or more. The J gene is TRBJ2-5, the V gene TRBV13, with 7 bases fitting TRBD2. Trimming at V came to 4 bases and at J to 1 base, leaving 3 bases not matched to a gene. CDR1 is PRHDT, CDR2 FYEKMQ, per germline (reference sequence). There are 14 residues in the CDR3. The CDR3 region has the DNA TGTGCCAGCAGCTCGGGACTACCCCAAGAGACCCAGTACTTC. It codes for CASSSGLPQETQYF.

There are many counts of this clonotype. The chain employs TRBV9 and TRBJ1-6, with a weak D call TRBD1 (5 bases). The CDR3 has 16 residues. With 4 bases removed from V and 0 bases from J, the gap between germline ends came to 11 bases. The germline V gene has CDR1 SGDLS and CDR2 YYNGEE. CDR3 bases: TGTGCCAGCAGCCTCGGGGGGGTCTCCTATAATTCACCCCTCCACTTT. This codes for CASSLGGVSYNSPLHF.

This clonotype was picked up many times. CDR3 DNA sequence: TGTGCCAGCAGCCCAACAGAGGTTGAGCAGTTCTTC. Protein product: CASSPTEVEQFF. The chain has TRBV12-3 or TRBV12-4 and TRBJ2-1, with no clear D. This CDR3 is built from 12 residues. The V and J ends lost 6 bases and 9 bases respectively, with 12 bases between them.

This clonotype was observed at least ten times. The CDR3 DNA reads TGCGCCAGCAGCCCGTCCGCAGTCAGGACCAATTCACCCCTCCACTTT. This sequence encodes CASSPSAVRTNSPLHF. The rearrangement joins TRBV5-1 to TRBJ1-6; no reliable D call. Germline V CDR1 and CDR2: SGHRS, YFSETQ. The CDR3 has 16 amino acids. Trimming stripped 4 bases from V and 7 bases from J, with 18 bases between.

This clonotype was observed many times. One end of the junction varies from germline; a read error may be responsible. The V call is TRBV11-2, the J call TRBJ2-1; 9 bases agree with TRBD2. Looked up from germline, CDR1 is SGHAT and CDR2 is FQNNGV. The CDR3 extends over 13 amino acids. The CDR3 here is CASSLTSGNEQFF. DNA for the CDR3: TGCGCCAGCAGCTTGACTAGCGGCAATGAGCAGTTCTTC.

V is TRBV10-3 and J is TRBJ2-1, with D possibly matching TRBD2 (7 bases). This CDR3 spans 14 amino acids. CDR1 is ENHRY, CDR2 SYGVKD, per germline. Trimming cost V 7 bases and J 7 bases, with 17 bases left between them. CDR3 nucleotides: TGTGCCATCACCGCGGGGGCCTTGGGGAATGAGCAGTTCTTC. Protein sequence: CAITAGALGNEQFF.

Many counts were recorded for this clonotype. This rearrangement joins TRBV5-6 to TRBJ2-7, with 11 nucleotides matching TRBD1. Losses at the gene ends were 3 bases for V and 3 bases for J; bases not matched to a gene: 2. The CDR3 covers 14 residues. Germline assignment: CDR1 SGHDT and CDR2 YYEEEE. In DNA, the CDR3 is TGTGCCAGCAGCTGGGACAGGGGGATCTACGAGCAGTACTTC. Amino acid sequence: CASSWDRGIYEQYF.

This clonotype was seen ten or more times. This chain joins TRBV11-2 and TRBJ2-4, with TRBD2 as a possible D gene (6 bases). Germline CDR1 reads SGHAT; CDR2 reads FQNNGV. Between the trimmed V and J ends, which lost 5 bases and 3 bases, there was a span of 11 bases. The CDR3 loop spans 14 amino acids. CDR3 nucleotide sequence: TGTGCCAGCAGCGAAAGGGGAGGCAAAAACATTCAGTACTTC. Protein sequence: CASSERGGKNIQYF. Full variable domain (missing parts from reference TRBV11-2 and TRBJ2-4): EAGVAQSPRYKIIEKRQSVAFWCNPISGHATLYWYQQILGQGPKLLIQFQNNGVVDDSQLPKDRFSAERLKGVDSTLKIQPAKLEDSAVYLCASSERGGKNIQYFGAGTRLSVL.

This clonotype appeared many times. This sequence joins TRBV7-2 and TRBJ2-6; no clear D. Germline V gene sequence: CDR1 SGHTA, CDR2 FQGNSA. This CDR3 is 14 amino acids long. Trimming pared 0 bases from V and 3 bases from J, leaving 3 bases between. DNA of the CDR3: TGTGCCAGCAGCTTAGCGGTTGGGGCCAACGTCCTGACTTTC. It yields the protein CASSLAVGANVLTF.

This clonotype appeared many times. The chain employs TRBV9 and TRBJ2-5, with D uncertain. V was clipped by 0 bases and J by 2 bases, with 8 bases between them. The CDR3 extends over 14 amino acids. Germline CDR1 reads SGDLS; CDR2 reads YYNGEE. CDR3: CASSVEMEQETQYF. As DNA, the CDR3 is TGTGCCAGCAGCGTAGAAATGGAGCAAGAGACCCAGTACTTC. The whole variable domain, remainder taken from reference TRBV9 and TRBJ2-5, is DSGVTQTPKHLITATGQRVTLRCSPRSGDLSVYWYQQSLDQGLQFLIQYYNGEERAKGNILERFSAQQFPDLHSELNLSSLELGDSALYFCASSVEMEQETQYFGPGTRLLVL.

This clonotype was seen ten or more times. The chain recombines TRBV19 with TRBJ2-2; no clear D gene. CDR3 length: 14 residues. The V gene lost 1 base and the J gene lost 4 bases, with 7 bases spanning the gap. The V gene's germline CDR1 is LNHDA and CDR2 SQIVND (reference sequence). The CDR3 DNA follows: TGTGCCAGTAGTATAGTTGGAATCACCGGGGAGCTGTTTTTT. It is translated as CASSIVGITGELFF. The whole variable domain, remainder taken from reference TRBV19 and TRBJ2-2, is DGGITQSPKYLFRKEGQNVTLSCEQNLNHDAMYWYRQDPGQGLRLIYYSQIVNDFQKGDIAEGYSVSREKKESFPLTVTSAQKNPTAFYLCASSIVGITGELFFGEGSRLTVL.

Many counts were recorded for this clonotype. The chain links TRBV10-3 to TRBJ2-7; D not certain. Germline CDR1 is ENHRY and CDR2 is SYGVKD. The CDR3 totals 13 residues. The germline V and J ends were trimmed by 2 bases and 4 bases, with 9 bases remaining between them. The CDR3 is CAISEDQGYEQYF. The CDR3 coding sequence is TGTGCCATCAGTGAGGACCAAGGATACGAGCAGTACTTC.